This passage covers 27 T cell receptor beta chains from one sample sequenced in a study of T cell repertoires in cytomegalovirus infection. Each CDR3 protein is one row after TCRdb ran MiXCR on the reads. The profile shows approximately 260,000 distinct CDR3 sequences, about a sixth of them singletons. Sequencing input: CD8+ T cells from PBMCs. These receptors were collected from a human donor in good health (CMV status not recorded). Some clones in this sample may be carry-over from other donors' samples.

The chain uses TRBV28 and TRBJ1-4; D possibly corresponds to TRBD1 (5 bases). Germline values: CDR1 MDHEN, CDR2 SYDVKM. This CDR3 has 15 residues. The germline V and J ends were trimmed by 5 bases and 6 bases, with 16 bases remaining between them. DNA of the CDR3: TGTGCCAGCAGTCCGGTTGACAGAAACTATGAAAAACTGTTTTTT. This gives the protein CASSPVDRNYEKLFF.

The rearrangement joins TRBV6-8 to TRBJ2-7; maybe TRBD2 (6 bases). Trimming left V 5 bases short and J 2 bases short, with 25 bases between. The CDR3 is 18 residues long. Germline-derived CDR1 and CDR2 are MNHGY and SAAAGT. DNA of the CDR3: TGTGCCAGCAGTCGTGGGGGGATCTGTCCAAGAAGAACCTACGAGCAGTACTTC. This translates into CASSRGGICPRRTYEQYF.

This clonotype appeared many times. V and J are TRBV7-9 and TRBJ2-7, with D perhaps assigned TRBD1 or TRBD2 (5 bases each). Per the germline V gene, CDR1 is SEHNR and CDR2 is FQNEAQ (reference sequence). Trimming removed 5 bases at V and 1 base at J, with 12 bases between. The CDR3 spans 14 residues. CDR3 sequence (DNA): TGTGCCAGCAGCCCCGAGGGACCATCCTACGAGCAGTACTTC. It specifies CASSPEGPSYEQYF. Using reference TRBV7-9 and TRBJ2-7 for the parts outside the CDR3, the full variable domain is DTGVSQNPRHKITKRGQNVTFRCDPISEHNRLYWYRQTLGQGPEFLTYFQNEAQLEKSRLLSDRFSAERPKGSFSTLEIQRTEQGDSAMYLCASSPEGPSYEQYFGPGTRLTVT.

The chain carries TRBV11-1 and TRBJ2-5; weak D call: TRBD1 (7 bases). The CDR3 extends over 16 amino acids. CDR1 and CDR2 (germline): SGHAT, FQDESV (reference sequence). V lost 2 bases and J lost 5, with 18 bases in between. CDR3 in DNA: TGTGCCAGCAGCTTAACCGACAGGGACTGGATGGAGACCCAGTACTTC. The encoded protein is CASSLTDRDWMETQYF.

The V and J genes are TRBV11-2 and TRBJ2-3; D tentatively fits TRBD1 or TRBD2 (7 bases each). CDR3 length equals 16 residues. V was cut by 5 bases and J by 1 base, with 16 bases left in between. CDR1 and CDR2 (germline): SGHAT, FQNNGV. CDR3 nucleotides: TGTGCCAGCAGCGGGGGGGGGGGACAGCGCACAGATACGCAGTATTTT. This sequence encodes CASSGGGGQRTDTQYF.

The rearrangement joins TRBV7-2 to TRBJ2-7; D not certain. The CDR3 extends over 15 amino acids. Germline V gene lookup returns CDR1 SGHTA and CDR2 FQGNSA. Trimming removed 7 bases at V and 1 base at J, with 17 bases between. In nucleotides, the CDR3 is TGTGCCAGCAACCCAGACTTCGGCTTTTCCTACGAGCAGTACTTC. Translated, it gives CASNPDFGFSYEQYF.

The table lists this clonotype with many counts. One end of the junction fails to match germline, which may point to a read error. The chain employs TRBV6-1 and TRBJ2-5; a weak D match, TRBD2 (6 bases). The CDR3 extends over 13 amino acids. Germline CDR1 is MNHNS and CDR2 is SASEGT. Here the CDR3 reads CASSEGLEESQYF. CDR3 nucleotide sequence: TGTGCCAGCAGTGAGGGACTGGAAGAGTCCCAGTACTTC.

This clonotype has just a few counts. This rearrangement joins TRBV14 to TRBJ2-5, with no clear D. V shed 1 base and J shed 1 base, with 4 bases lying between them. Germline V gene data show CDR1 as SGHDN and CDR2 as FVKESK. CDR3 length equals 13 residues. The CDR3 sequence is CASSQVLQETQYF. The CDR3, as DNA: TGTGCCAGCAGCCAAGTACTCCAAGAGACCCAGTACTTC.

The chain carries TRBV12-3 or TRBV12-4 and TRBJ1-1; the match to TRBD1 covers 12 bases. CDR3 size: 15 residues. Trimming took 7 bases from V and 5 from J; bases not matched to a gene: 8. CDR3: CASTEGQGATTEAFF. CDR3 sequence (DNA): TGTGCCAGCACCGAGGGACAGGGGGCGACTACTGAAGCTTTCTTT.

The chain combines TRBV28 with TRBJ2-7; TRBD1 matches at 7 bases. CDR3 size: 14 residues. The V and J ends lost 3 bases and 6 bases, in that order; junction bases with no gene match: 8. Germline assignment: CDR1 MDHEN and CDR2 SYDVKM. CDR3 loop: CASSFRQGRREQYF. As DNA, the CDR3 is TGTGCCAGCAGTTTTCGACAGGGAAGACGCGAGCAGTACTTC.

This clonotype turned up a few times. This chain joins TRBV4-1 and TRBJ1-1; D uncertain. Germline CDR1 and CDR2: MGHRA and YSYEKL. The CDR3 has 15 amino acids. Trimming removed 1 base at V and 4 bases at J, with 13 bases between. In nucleotides, the CDR3 is TGCGCCAGCAGCCAAGTAGCCGGCGTGAGCACTGAAGCTTTCTTT. Its translation: CASSQVAGVSTEAFF.

This clonotype was seen only a few times. The chain combines TRBV20-1 with TRBJ2-3, with D possibly matching TRBD1 (6 bases). Trimming took off 5 bases at V and 5 bases at J, with 20 bases between the two ends. Germline CDR1 reads DFQATT; CDR2 reads SNEGSKA (reference sequence). There are 15 residues in the CDR3. CDR3 in amino acids: CSALGGLQYVDTQYF. As DNA, the CDR3 is TGCAGTGCTTTAGGGGGTCTACAGTACGTAGATACGCAGTATTTT.

This clonotype was recorded only once. The rearrangement links TRBV7-9 to TRBJ2-1; D gene ambiguous. The germline gives CDR1 SEHNR, CDR2 FQNEAQ (reference sequence). Between the trimmed V and J ends, which lost 4 bases and 4 bases, there was a span of 20 bases. This CDR3 contains 17 residues. For the CDR3, the DNA is TGTGCCAGCAGCTCGGTTGCTGGGCAGACAAGGTACAATGAGCAGTTCTTC. Amino acids: CASSSVAGQTRYNEQFF.

The chain employs TRBV14 and TRBJ2-2; D perhaps matches TRBD1 (6 bases). The germline gives CDR1 SGHDN, CDR2 FVKESK. Trimming cost V 5 bases and J 1 base, with 17 bases left between them. CDR3 length: 17 residues. The CDR3 sequence: CASSGIRTVRNTGELFF. CDR3 nucleotides: TGTGCCAGCAGCGGCATTAGGACAGTTAGGAACACCGGGGAGCTGTTTTTT.

In this sample, this clonotype turned up many times. The chain has TRBV7-3 and TRBJ2-3; the match to TRBD2 covers 7 bases. CDR3 size: 15 residues. J gave up 1 base and V 0 bases, and 1 base lay outside the gene matches. CDR1 SGHTA and CDR2 FQGTGA come from the germline V gene. DNA of the CDR3: TGTGCCAGCAGCTTAACGGGAGGGGGCACAGATACGCAGTATTTT. It is translated as CASSLTGGGTDTQYF.

The V gene is TRBV7-9, the J gene TRBJ1-1; D not resolved. CDR1 and CDR2 (germline): SEHNR, FQNEAQ (reference sequence). Deletions cut 7 bases from V and 11 bases from J, with 17 bases between. The CDR3 length is 12 residues. The CDR3 region has the DNA TGTGCCAGCACCGAAGCCGCGGACGGGGCTTTCTTT. This sequence encodes CASTEAADGAFF.

This clonotype has only a few counts. The V call is TRBV20-1, the J call TRBJ2-4; D is perhaps TRBD1 or TRBD2 (6 bases each). Trimming pared 1 base from V and 1 base from J, leaving 26 bases between. The CDR3 is made up of 20 amino acids. Germline loops: CDR1 DFQATT, CDR2 SNEGSKA (reference sequence). The CDR3 spells CSARAPGGGGYAWAKNIQYF. Here the CDR3 DNA reads TGCAGTGCTAGAGCTCCGGGTGGAGGGGGTTATGCCTGGGCCAAAAACATTCAGTACTTC.

Note on this clonotype: A much larger clone lies a single base off, so this may be a read error. The V and J genes are TRBV7-6 and TRBJ2-1; no clear D. The CDR3 sequence is 13 residues long. Germline CDR1 reads SGHVS; CDR2 reads FNYEAQ. V was clipped by 1 base and J by 11 bases, with 12 bases between them. CDR3 coding DNA: TGTGCCAGCAGCTTAGGTAGCTTCACTCAGCAGTTCTTC. Its protein is CASSLGSFTQQFF.

This clonotype was picked up many times. This sequence joins TRBV14 and TRBJ2-5; D perhaps matches TRBD2 (5 bases). Germline CDR1 is SGHDN and CDR2 is FVKESK. The V gene lost 0 bases and the J gene lost 5 bases, with 22 bases spanning the gap. The CDR3 spans 18 residues. CDR3 nucleotide sequence: TGTGCCAGCAGCCAAGATGAGCCCTGGCGGGCTCCTATGGAGACCCAGTACTTC. Translation gives CASSQDEPWRAPMETQYF.

This clonotype showed up many times. The chain uses TRBV7-2 and TRBJ2-5; 9 bases are shared with TRBD1. Looked up from germline, CDR1 is SGHTA and CDR2 is FQGNSA. CDR3 length: 15 residues. Unmatched junction bases numbered 8, after V lost 5 bases and J lost 4 bases. The CDR3 is CASSPGQGWLETQYF. The CDR3 DNA follows: TGTGCCAGCAGCCCCGGACAGGGGTGGTTAGAGACCCAGTACTTC. The entire variable domain, with the rest obtained from reference TRBV7-2 and TRBJ2-5, is as follows: GAGVSQSPSNKVTEKGKDVELRCDPISGHTALYWYRQSLGQGLEFLIYFQGNSAPDKSGLPSDRFSAERTGGSVSTLTIQRTQQEDSAVYLCASSPGQGWLETQYFGPGTRLLVL.

This clonotype was detected ten times or more. The CDR3 bases are TGCAGTGCTAGAGATCTAGGCCTAGCGGGGAGCACAGATACGCAGTATTTT. Translating gives CSARDLGLAGSTDTQYF. The rearrangement joins TRBV20-1 to TRBJ2-3; TRBD2 agrees at 9 bases. The CDR3 covers 17 residues. Germline V gives CDR1 DFQATT, CDR2 SNEGSKA (reference sequence). The junction had 7 bases not matched to a gene; V was cut back by 0 bases and J by 0 bases.

This clonotype was recorded many times. This chain connects TRBV7-2 to TRBJ2-1; no definite D call. Germline V gene lookup returns CDR1 SGHTA and CDR2 FQGNSA. Trimming removed 2 bases at V and 9 bases at J, with 5 bases between. The CDR3 extends over 11 amino acids. CDR3: CASSLYGEQFF. In nucleotides, the CDR3 is TGTGCCAGCAGCTTATACGGTGAGCAGTTCTTC.

The chain recombines TRBV6-6 with TRBJ1-6; no reliable D call. CDR1 MNHNY and CDR2 SVGAGI come from the germline V gene (reference sequence). Trimming shortened V by 4 bases and J by 8 bases, and 18 bases separated the two germline ends. CDR3 length equals 16 residues. CDR3 sequence (DNA): TGTGCCAGCAGTTCCTACATAGCCGAGGGAGATTCACCCCTCCACTTT. Translated: CASSSYIAEGDSPLHF.

This clonotype was observed at least ten times. The rearrangement uses TRBV6-2 or TRBV6-3 and TRBJ1-1; D remains unclear. Trimming took off 2 bases at V and 8 bases at J, with 15 bases between the two ends. Germline V CDR1 and CDR2: MNHEY, SVGEGT. The CDR3 has 14 residues. CDR3 sequence (DNA): TGTGCCAGCAGTTACGGTGGAGGGTACCGAGAAGCTTTCTTT. Its translation is CASSYGGGYREAFF.

This clonotype was observed a few times. The rearrangement uses TRBV7-9 and TRBJ2-1; maybe TRBD2 (6 bases). V dropped 5 bases and J dropped 3 bases, with 17 bases sitting between them. This CDR3 contains 16 residues. Germline V gene sequence: CDR1 SEHNR, CDR2 FQNEAQ (reference sequence). The CDR3 loop reads CASSPEGGPNYNEQFF. The CDR3 DNA sequence: TGTGCCAGCAGCCCAGAGGGAGGCCCGAACTACAATGAGCAGTTCTTC.

The chain joins TRBV28 to TRBJ2-3; D remains unclear. V gave up 4 bases and J gave up 7 bases, with 12 bases separating them. The length of the CDR3 is 13 residues. Germline CDR1 reads MDHEN; CDR2 reads SYDVKM. As DNA, the CDR3 is TGTGCCAGCAGTTCCCTCAACCGAAATACGCAGTATTTT. Protein: CASSSLNRNTQYF.

The CDR3 sequence is CASIDTGSSYNEQFF. CDR3 nucleotides: TGTGCCAGCATCGACACAGGAAGCTCCTACAATGAGCAGTTCTTC. This sequence joins TRBV6-1 and TRBJ2-1; D is possibly TRBD1 (5 bases). Deletions cut 7 bases from V and 0 bases from J, with 13 bases between. Germline values: CDR1 MNHNS, CDR2 SASEGT. This CDR3 contains 15 residues.